The clone carrying this T cell receptor (beta chain) appeared many times. This record belongs to a study of T-cell reconstitution after alpha-beta-depleted transplantation in children. CDR3 size: 11 residues. V lost 6 bases, J lost 2 bases, and 5 bases lay in between. Germline values: CDR1 DFQATT, CDR2 SNEGSKA (reference sequence). For TCRbeta, the library was prepared with unique molecular identifiers. TCRdb fed the PCR reads into MiXCR, producing one record per CDR3 protein. Of hundreds of thousands of distinct CDR3 sequences detected, approximately 16% appear once; the ten largest clones hold approximately 1%.

The source material was PBMCs from the stem cell graft donor, sampled from the stem cell graft. The receptor comes from a human donor who donated a stem cell graft to a child with acute myeloid leukemia. The gene calls are TRBV20-1 and TRBJ1-5; D gene unclear. The DNA for the CDR3 is TGCAGTGCACGACGCAATCAGCCCCAGCATTTT. This codes for CSARRNQPQHF.